This T cell receptor (beta chain) was sequenced in a study of cytomegalovirus exposure and HLA in healthy donors. Looking at the study overall: From about 179 million T cells, an earlier analysis saw under 140 million unique TCR beta sequences.

The CDR3 is 15 amino acids. Trimming removed 6 bases from V and 2 bases from J; junction bases left unmatched: 10. Germline CDR1 is LNHDA and CDR2 is SQIVND (reference sequence). Notes on the study in general: V segments that were indistinguishable, TRBV6-2 and TRBV6-3 among them, were omitted from analysis.

PCR primers comprised 60 Vbeta and 13 Jbeta primers. Assay used: immunoSEQ multiplex PCR; TCRdb lists only in-frame clones, some missing. Of under 150,000 clones detected, 82% appear once; the ten largest clones hold roughly 1.2%. A note on this clone: As yet, its antigen is unknown.

The sequence was obtained from a boy between 5 and 17 years old in good health and CMV-seronegative. The V and J genes are TRBV19 and TRBJ2-7, with 7 positions matching TRBD1. Sample: PBMCs. CDR3 residues: CASSRSGTATYEQYF. The CDR3 DNA is TGTGCCAGTAGCCGGTCCGGGACAGCAACCTACGAGCAGTACTTC.